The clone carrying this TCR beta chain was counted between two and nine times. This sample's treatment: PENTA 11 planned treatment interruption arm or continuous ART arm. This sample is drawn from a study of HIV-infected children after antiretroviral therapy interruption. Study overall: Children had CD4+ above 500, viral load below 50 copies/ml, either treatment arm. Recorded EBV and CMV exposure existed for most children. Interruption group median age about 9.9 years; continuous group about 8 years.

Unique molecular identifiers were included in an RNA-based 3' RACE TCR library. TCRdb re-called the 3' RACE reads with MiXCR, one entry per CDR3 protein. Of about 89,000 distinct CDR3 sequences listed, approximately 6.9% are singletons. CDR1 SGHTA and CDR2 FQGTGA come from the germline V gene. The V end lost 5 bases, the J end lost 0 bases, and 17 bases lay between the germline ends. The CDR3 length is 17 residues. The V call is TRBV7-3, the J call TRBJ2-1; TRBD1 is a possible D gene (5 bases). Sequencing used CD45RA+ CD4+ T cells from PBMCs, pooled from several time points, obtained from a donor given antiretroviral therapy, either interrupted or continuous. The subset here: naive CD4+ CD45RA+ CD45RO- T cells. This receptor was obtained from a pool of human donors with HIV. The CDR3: CASSPQPARGSYNEQFF. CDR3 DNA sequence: TGTGCCAGCAGCCCCCAACCCGCTAGGGGCTCCTACAATGAGCAGTTCTTC. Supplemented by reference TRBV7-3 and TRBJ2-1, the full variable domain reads GAGVSQTPSNKVTEKGKYVELRCDPISGHTALYWYRQSLGQGPEFLIYFQGTGAADDSGLPNDRFFAVRPEGSVSTLKIQRTERGDSAVYLCASSPQPARGSYNEQFFGPGTRLTVL.